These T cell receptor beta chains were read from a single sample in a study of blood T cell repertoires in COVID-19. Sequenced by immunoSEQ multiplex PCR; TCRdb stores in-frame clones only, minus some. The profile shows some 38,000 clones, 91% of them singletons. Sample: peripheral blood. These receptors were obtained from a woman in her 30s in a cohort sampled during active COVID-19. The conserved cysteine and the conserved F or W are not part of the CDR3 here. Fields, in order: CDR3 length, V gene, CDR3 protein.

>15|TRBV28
ASSLDRWGYSNQPQH
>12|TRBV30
AWSVNAVFHEQY
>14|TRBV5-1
ASSLGTAAMSTEAF
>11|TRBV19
ASSKDISKPQH
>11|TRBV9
ASTLPGSYGYT
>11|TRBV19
ATRDRGSDTQY
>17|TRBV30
AWSKNPRGTGSSTDTQY
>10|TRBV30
AWSQPRPGYT
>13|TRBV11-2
ASSLTQGGPTEAF
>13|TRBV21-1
ASSSVSSSYNEQF
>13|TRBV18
ASSPGKGGTDTQY
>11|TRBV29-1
SARQGLNTEAF
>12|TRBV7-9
ASSWTRGKGEQY
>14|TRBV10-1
ASSRAGSTNTGELF
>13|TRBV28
ASSTHRVAKNIQY
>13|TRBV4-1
ASSRELAGFYEQY
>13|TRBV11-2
ASSLAPQGMETQY
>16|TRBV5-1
ASSSGLAGGSSYNEQF
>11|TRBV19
ASRPTGISGYT
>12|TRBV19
ASSIGTGIQPQH
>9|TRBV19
AVKGSITQY
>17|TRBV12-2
ASRLAGKWEGPRGDTQY
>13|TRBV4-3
ASSPTSARADTQY
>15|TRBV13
ASSDASGRASADTQY
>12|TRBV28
ASSQGGSLEEQY
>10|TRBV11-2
ASSFGVAGQY
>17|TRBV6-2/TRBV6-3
ASSYLSGRGQDRNQPQH
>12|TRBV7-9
ASSLGGSGSRRF
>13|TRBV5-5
ASSFSGPPTDTQY
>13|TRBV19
ASSISEGWAFGYT
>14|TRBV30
AWSVHGTGGRHTIY
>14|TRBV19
ASSIATSGRAYEQY